A single sample is the source of the 19 T cell receptor beta chains below, sequenced in a study of shared clonotypes between healthy human individuals. Generated by immunoSEQ multiplex PCR, the TCRdb table keeps only in-frame clones and is missing some. Here the sample spans roughly 1,100,000 clones, around 74% being singletons. Input material: memory CD4+ T cells sorted from blood. Regarding subset: CD45RA-negative fraction. The receptors stem from a man younger than 35 in good health.

The chain recombines TRBV13 with TRBJ1-4; TRBD1 aligns across 8 bases. Germline CDR1 reads PRHDT; CDR2 reads FYEKMQ (reference sequence). The CDR3 runs 15 residues. V shed 4 bases and J 7 bases; nucleotides not matched to a gene: 8. CDR3 protein: CASSSSTGVGEKLFF. CDR3 nucleotides: TGTGCCAGCAGCTCTTCGACAGGGGTAGGTGAAAAACTGTTTTTT.

The V and J genes are TRBV18 and TRBJ2-3; D is uncertain. Trimming removed 4 bases at V and 4 bases at J, with 15 bases between. This CDR3 has 15 amino acids. CDR1 is KGHSH, CDR2 LQKENI, per germline. CDR3 sequence reads: CASSLQPPQADTQYF. As DNA, the CDR3 is TGTGCCAGCTCACTGCAACCGCCCCAGGCAGATACGCAGTATTTT.

The rearrangement links TRBV6-1 to TRBJ1-6, with D tentatively TRBD1 (6 bases). V lost 8 bases, J lost 10 bases, and 21 bases lay in between. The CDR3 runs to 15 residues. Germline V lookup: CDR1 MNHNS, CDR2 SASEGT. CDR3 loop: CASGGQGRTRSPLHF. The CDR3 DNA reads TGTGCCAGCGGGGGACAAGGCCGAACAAGATCACCCCTCCACTTT.

This chain uses TRBV6-5 with TRBJ2-7; 7 bases match TRBD1. With 6 bases clipped from V and 0 bases from J, the junction kept 5 bases outside the gene matches. The CDR3 has 14 amino acids. Per the germline V gene, CDR1 is MNHEY and CDR2 is SVGAGI. The CDR3 protein is CASSHRDSSYEQYF. CDR3 nucleotides: TGTGCCAGCAGCCACCGGGACAGCTCCTACGAGCAGTACTTC.

V is TRBV18 and J is TRBJ2-5; TRBD1 matches at 7 bases. After removal of 3 bases from V and 5 bases from J, the junction contained 3 bases not matched to a gene. The CDR3 length is 13 residues. Germline-derived CDR1 and CDR2 are KGHSH and LQKENI. CDR3 in DNA: TGTGCCAGCTCACCTGGGACAGCGGAGACCCAGTACTTC. This translates into CASSPGTAETQYF.

This clone was detected only once. The chain uses TRBV7-2 and TRBJ2-7; tentatively, D is TRBD2 (6 bases). This CDR3 has 15 amino acids. Trimming shortened V by 5 bases and J by 3 bases, and 17 bases separated the two germline ends. Germline assignment: CDR1 SGHTA and CDR2 FQGNSA. CDR3 nucleotide sequence: TGTGCCAGCAGCCCTCAAAGCGGGCTACTCTACGAGCAGTACTTC. Its translation: CASSPQSGLLYEQYF.

V usage is TRBV6-5 and J usage is TRBJ2-5, with 8 bases fitting TRBD1. The trim removed 6 bases at V and 5 bases at J, leaving 8 bases unmatched. Germline CDR1 is MNHEY and CDR2 is SVGAGI. CDR3 size: 14 residues. CDR3 nucleotide sequence: TGTGCCAGCAGCCGCTCAGGGGGCATTGAGACCCAGTACTTC. Translation: CASSRSGGIETQYF.

The rearrangement uses TRBV5-6 and TRBJ2-2, with 9 nucleotides matching TRBD1. J was trimmed by 4 bases and V by 1 base; bases with no gene match: 5. CDR3 size: 16 residues. Germline V gene data show CDR1 as SGHDT and CDR2 as YYEEEE. CDR3 sequence reads: CASSLSDRGSTGELFF. CDR3 DNA: TGTGCCAGCAGCTTGTCGGACAGGGGAAGCACCGGGGAGCTGTTTTTT.

A word on this clone: At the DNA level, this CDR3 is encoded by other sequences in the same sample as well. The CDR3: CASSPGQGRETQYF. In nucleotides, the CDR3 is TGTGCCAGCTCACCCGGACAGGGTAGAGAGACCCAGTACTTC. V and J are TRBV18 and TRBJ2-5; TRBD1 matches 8 bases. CDR3 length: 14 amino acids. V gave up 3 bases and J gave up 4 bases; unmatched junction bases: 4. Germline CDR1 and CDR2: KGHSH and LQKENI.

As to this clone: Additional DNA sequences in this sample encode the identical CDR3. The V and J genes are TRBV9 and TRBJ2-7; tentative D call: TRBD2 (6 bases). The CDR3 runs to 13 residues. CDR1 and CDR2 from the germline V gene are SGDLS and YYNGEE. V gave up 0 bases and J gave up 6 bases, with 10 bases separating them. Here the CDR3 reads CASSVGGGLEQYF. The CDR3 DNA follows: TGTGCCAGCAGCGTAGGAGGAGGGCTCGAGCAGTACTTC.

V usage is TRBV25-1 and J usage is TRBJ2-7; the match to TRBD1 covers 9 bases. Germline CDR1 is MGHDK and CDR2 is SYGVNS. The V gene end was trimmed by 8 bases and the J gene end by 0 bases; junction bases not matched to a gene: 5. This CDR3 contains 14 residues. The DNA of the CDR3 is TGTGCCAGCGGATGGGGACAGGGCTCCTACGAGCAGTACTTC. Translation gives CASGWGQGSYEQYF.

The sample holds many counts of this clone. Distinct nucleotide sequences in the sample also encode this CDR3. The chain uses TRBV4-1 and TRBJ2-1; D is possibly TRBD2 (5 bases). The germline V and J ends were trimmed by 0 bases and 6 bases, with 15 bases remaining between them. This CDR3 spans 16 amino acids. The germline V gene encodes CDR1 MGHRA and CDR2 YSYEKL. Here the CDR3 reads CASSQEDFVKPNEQFF. The CDR3 DNA reads as TGCGCCAGCAGCCAAGAGGACTTCGTTAAACCCAATGAGCAGTTCTTC.

With respect to this clone: Given a much more abundant clone one base away, this may be a read error. The J gene is TRBJ2-3, the V gene TRBV7-6, with unresolved D. CDR1 is SGHVS and CDR2 is FNYEAQ in the germline V gene. The CDR3 totals 12 residues. V was clipped by 1 base and J by 4 bases, with 3 bases between them. The chain's CDR3 is CASSLGPDTQYF. The CDR3 region has the DNA TGTGCCAGCAGCTTAGGGCCAGATACGCAGTATTTT. Full variable domain (missing parts from reference TRBV7-6 and TRBJ2-3): GAGVSQSPRYKVTKRGQDVALRCDPISGHVSLYWYRQALGQGPEFLTYFNYEAQQDKSGLPNDRFSAERPEGSISTLTIQRTEQRDSAMYRCASSLGPDTQYFGPGTRLTVL.

The rearrangement joins TRBV19 to TRBJ2-3; D might be TRBD1 or TRBD2, each matching 5 bases. CDR3 length: 12 residues. With 0 bases removed from V and 8 bases from J, the gap between germline ends came to 6 bases. From germline, CDR1 is LNHDA and CDR2 SQIVND (reference sequence). The CDR3 nucleotides are TGTGCCAGTAGTATAGATGGGGGTACGCAGTATTTT. It is translated as CASSIDGGTQYF.

In its sample, this clone was seen a few times. V is TRBV29-1 and J is TRBJ1-1; 7 bases map to TRBD1. Germline CDR1 is SQVTM and CDR2 is ANQGSEA. The J segment lost 8 bases and the V segment lost 6 bases, leaving 6 bases of the junction unmatched. This CDR3 spans 11 amino acids. The CDR3 DNA reads TGCAGCGTCGCCGAACAGGGGGAAGCTTTCTTT. It codes for CSVAEQGEAFF.

V gene TRBV19 combines with J gene TRBJ1-1; TRBD1 matches 8 bases. This CDR3 region has 13 residues. Germline V gene lookup returns CDR1 LNHDA and CDR2 SQIVND (reference sequence). J was trimmed by 4 bases and V by 7 bases; bases with no gene match: 5. DNA for the CDR3: TGTGCCAGTACCTTGGACAGGGTCACTGAAGCTTTCTTT. This codes for CASTLDRVTEAFF.

Notes on this clone: The same CDR3 can be traced to other DNA sequences in this sample. V gene TRBV27 combines with J gene TRBJ1-5; D might be TRBD1 (5 bases). This CDR3 has 14 residues. In germline, CDR1 is MNHEY, CDR2 SMNVEV (reference sequence). The V gene lost 0 bases and the J gene lost 7 bases, with 10 bases spanning the gap. DNA of the CDR3: TGTGCCAGCAGTTTATCGTCCAGGGACCAGCCCCAGCATTTT. Translation: CASSLSSRDQPQHF.

The chain joins TRBV9 to TRBJ2-2; 8 bases are shared with TRBD1. Trimming removed 4 bases from V and 6 bases from J; junction bases left unmatched: 8. The CDR3 spans 15 residues. Per the germline V gene, CDR1 is SGDLS and CDR2 is YYNGEE. This CDR3 is CASSTSGQAAGELFF. The DNA for the CDR3 is TGTGCCAGCAGCACATCGGGACAGGCGGCCGGGGAGCTGTTTTTT.

This clone was observed at least ten times. In the same sample, other DNA sequences code for this CDR3. The CDR3 nucleotides are TGTGCCAGCAGCCAAGTCGGGGGACGAACTGAAGCTTTCTTT. Translation gives CASSQVGGRTEAFF. V and J are TRBV14 and TRBJ1-1; D may be TRBD1 (5 bases). V lost 1 base and J lost 5, with 11 bases in between. The CDR3 spans 14 residues. Germline CDR1 and CDR2: SGHDN and FVKESK.